These 19 T cell receptor beta chains were all obtained from the same sample, sequenced in a study of shared clonotypes between healthy human individuals (dated by TCRdb to 2020 to 2021). Preparation of the library involved the immunoSEQ multiplex PCR assay. The clones in this table, taken by TCRdb from immuneACCESS, are in-frame only. Not every clone is retained; where verified, under half of the shortfall comes from an unresolved V gene, and the cause of the rest is unknown. This sample is represented by 490,000 or so clones; around 79% of them were singletons. The ten biggest clones cover over 9.5% of the sample. The source material was PBMCs. These receptors were obtained from a woman aged 40 to 49 in good health. Some clones in this sample may be carry-over from other donors' samples.

The gene calls are TRBV27 and TRBJ1-5; 10 bases are shared with TRBD1. Trimming removed 5 bases from V and 6 bases from J; junction bases left unmatched: 7. Germline V gene data show CDR1 as MNHEY and CDR2 as SMNVEV (reference sequence). The CDR3 totals 15 residues. In DNA form, the CDR3 reads TGTGCCAGCAGTCCCTGGGACAGGGGTGGTCAGCCCCAGCATTTT. Translated, it gives CASSPWDRGGQPQHF.

This chain uses TRBV7-9 with TRBJ1-5; D is unresolved. V was pared by 5 bases and J by 4 bases, with 9 bases between. Germline CDR1 reads SEHNR; CDR2 reads FQNEAQ (reference sequence). The CDR3 sequence is 13 residues long. DNA of the CDR3: TGTGCCAGCAGCACGTCGGGGAATCAGCCCCAGCATTTT. This sequence encodes CASSTSGNQPQHF.

The chain recombines TRBV5-1 with TRBJ1-1; TRBD1 is a possible D gene (6 bases). With 0 bases removed from V and 7 bases from J, the gap between germline ends came to 13 bases. This CDR3 region has 14 residues. Germline-derived CDR1 and CDR2 are SGHRS and YFSETQ. CDR3 region: CASSLASTGDEAFF. The CDR3 coding sequence is TGCGCCAGCAGCTTGGCCTCGACAGGCGATGAAGCTTTCTTT.

V and J are TRBV7-3 and TRBJ2-7, with TRBD1 matching over 7 bases. This CDR3 has 16 amino acids. V lost 1 base to trimming and J lost 3 bases; unmatched junction nucleotides: 9. From germline, CDR1 is SGHTA and CDR2 FQGTGA. For the CDR3, the DNA is TGTGCCAGCAGCTTAAATCCCGGGACAGCCGTCTACGAGCAGTACTTC. This gives the protein CASSLNPGTAVYEQYF.

V usage is TRBV9 and J usage is TRBJ1-3, with D possibly TRBD1 on 6 matching bases. The CDR3 runs to 15 residues. CDR1 is SGDLS and CDR2 is YYNGEE in the germline V gene. The V end was cut by 2 bases, the J end by 4 bases, with 13 bases between. CDR3 nucleotide sequence: TGTGCCAGCAGCGTGAATGCAGGGGCCGGAAACACCATATATTTT. The encoded protein is CASSVNAGAGNTIYF.

The V call is TRBV14, the J call TRBJ2-1, with 8 nucleotides matching TRBD1. The J segment lost 9 bases and the V segment lost 2 bases, leaving 9 bases of the junction unmatched. The CDR3 is 15 residues long. Germline CDR1 reads SGHDN; CDR2 reads FVKESK. Here the CDR3 DNA reads TGTGCCAGCAGCCAATTATCAGGGGGCGCGGGTGAGCAGTTCTTC. Amino acid sequence: CASSQLSGGAGEQFF.

The rearrangement links TRBV28 to TRBJ1-1; perhaps TRBD1 as D (5 bases). Germline CDR1 MDHEN, CDR2 SYDVKM. V dropped 5 bases and J dropped 6 bases, with 16 bases sitting between them. The CDR3 length is 14 residues. The CDR3 region is CASSTPGAGSEAFF. CDR3 in DNA: TGTGCCAGCAGTACCCCCGGGGCAGGATCTGAAGCTTTCTTT.

This clone was detected many times. Other DNA variants within this sample encode the same CDR3. The genes are TRBV4-1 and TRBJ2-2, with 10 nucleotides matching TRBD2. J gave up 7 bases and V 0 bases, and 2 bases lay outside the gene matches. Looked up from germline, CDR1 is MGHRA and CDR2 is YSYEKL. The length of the CDR3 is 15 residues. CDR3 protein: CASSQEASGSGELFF. The CDR3 nucleotides are TGCGCCAGCAGCCAAGAAGCTAGCGGGAGCGGGGAGCTGTTTTTT.

The J gene is TRBJ1-1, the V gene TRBV19; D gene uncertain. The CDR3 has 12 amino acids. From germline, CDR1 is LNHDA and CDR2 SQIVND (reference sequence). V lost 9 bases to trimming and J lost 5 bases, with 13 bases between them. The CDR3 DNA reads TGTGCCAGCGGGATAGGCCTGACTGAAGCTTTCTTT. This codes for CASGIGLTEAFF.

The chain couples TRBV27 to TRBJ2-6, with D maybe TRBD1 (6 bases). Trimming shortened V by 2 bases and J by 2 bases, and 13 bases separated the two germline ends. The V gene's germline CDR1 is MNHEY and CDR2 SMNVEV (reference sequence). The CDR3 extends over 17 amino acids. CDR3 nucleotide sequence: TGTGCCAGCAGTTTACTAAAGGGGGTCGCTGGGGCCAACGTCCTGACTTTC. Protein sequence: CASSLLKGVAGANVLTF.

The chain employs TRBV27 and TRBJ2-1; maybe TRBD2 (5 bases). Trimming removed 5 bases at V and 6 bases at J, with 23 bases between. The CDR3 totals 17 residues. CDR1 and CDR2 from the germline V gene are MNHEY and SMNVEV (reference sequence). The CDR3 spells CASSIPRRFDKINEQFF. CDR3 in DNA: TGTGCCAGCAGTATCCCCAGGAGGTTCGACAAAATCAATGAGCAGTTCTTC.

The rearrangement links TRBV7-8 to TRBJ1-4; 7 bases are shared with TRBD1. The CDR3 extends over 13 amino acids. V was pared by 5 bases and J by 10 bases, with 7 bases of the junction left unmatched. Germline CDR1 SGHVS, CDR2 FQNEAQ. CDR3 coding DNA: TGTGCCAGCAGCCACCTCTCAGGGGGAAAACTGTTTTTT. Protein sequence: CASSHLSGGKLFF. Variable domain in full (rest from reference TRBV7-8 and TRBJ1-4): GAGVSQSPRYKVAKRGQDVALRCDPISGHVSLFWYQQALGQGPEFLTYFQNEAQLDKSGLPSDRFFAERPEGSVSTLKIQRTQQEDSAVYLCASSHLSGGKLFFGSGTQLSVL.

The chain employs TRBV7-3 and TRBJ2-7; a possible D gene is TRBD1 (5 bases). CDR3 length: 12 residues. The V end lost 5 bases, the J end lost 6 bases, and 11 bases lay between the germline ends. The germline V gene encodes CDR1 SGHTA and CDR2 FQGTGA. CDR3 coding DNA: TGTGCCAGCAGCCAGGGTGGCGGCGAGCAGTACTTC. Amino acid sequence: CASSQGGGEQYF.

The V and J genes are TRBV30 and TRBJ1-4; weak D call: TRBD1 (6 bases). The CDR3 spans 17 residues. CDR1 is GTSNPN and CDR2 is SVGIG in the germline V gene (reference sequence). Between the trimmed V and J ends, which lost 2 bases and 0 bases, there was a span of 16 bases. This CDR3 is CAWSLVRGFATNEKLFF. CDR3 sequence (DNA): TGTGCCTGGAGTCTTGTCAGGGGCTTTGCAACTAATGAAAAACTGTTTTTT. The full variable domain, rest sourced from reference TRBV30 and TRBJ1-4, is SQTIHQWPATLVQPVGSPLSLECTVEGTSNPNLYWYRQAAGRGLQLLFYSVGIGQISSEVPQNLSASRPQDRQFILSSKKLLLSDSGFYLCAWSLVRGFATNEKLFFGSGTQLSVL.

This chain links TRBV5-1 with TRBJ2-7; maybe TRBD2 (6 bases). The V gene's germline CDR1 is SGHRS and CDR2 YFSETQ. There are 14 residues in the CDR3. The germline V and J ends were trimmed by 4 bases and 7 bases, with 18 bases remaining between them. CDR3 DNA: TGCGCCAGCAGCATGACTAGTGCTGTCGAGGAGCAGTACTTC. It encodes CASSMTSAVEEQYF.

The chain recombines TRBV5-1 with TRBJ2-1; the match to TRBD2 covers 7 bases. CDR1 and CDR2 from the germline V gene are SGHRS and YFSETQ. CDR3 length: 16 residues. Trimming cost V 4 bases and J 4 bases; bases outside gene matches: 11. CDR3 in DNA: TGCGCCAGCAGCGCGGCTAGCGGTGGGCGATACAATGAGCAGTTCTTC. This encodes CASSAASGGRYNEQFF. Complete variable domain (other parts from reference TRBV5-1 and TRBJ2-1): KAGVTQTPRYLIKTRGQQVTLSCSPISGHRSVSWYQQTPGQGLQFLFEYFSETQRNKGNFPGRFSGRQFSNSRSEMNVSTLELGDSALYLCASSAASGGRYNEQFFGPGTRLTVL.

V gene TRBV2 combines with J gene TRBJ2-5, with TRBD1 identical over 9 bases. Trimming removed 5 bases from V and 1 base from J; junction bases left unmatched: 5. Germline CDR1 and CDR2: SNHLY and FYNNEI. The CDR3 has 15 amino acids. The CDR3 is CASSSGTGFQETQYF. The CDR3 DNA reads as TGTGCCAGCAGTTCCGGGACAGGGTTCCAAGAGACCCAGTACTTC.

This clone was seen a few times. The rearrangement uses TRBV7-6 and TRBJ2-2; no definite D call. CDR3 length equals 13 residues. The V and J ends lost 2 bases and 6 bases respectively, with 7 bases between them. Germline V gene data show CDR1 as SGHVS and CDR2 as FNYEAQ. The CDR3 protein is CASSLFPPGELFF. CDR3 DNA: TGTGCCAGCAGCTTATTTCCCCCCGGGGAGCTGTTTTTT.

J is TRBJ1-6 and V is TRBV5-1, with 7 nucleotides matching TRBD1. The CDR3 contains 14 residues. V dropped 0 bases and J dropped 12; count of bases not matched to a gene: 6. Germline V gives CDR1 SGHRS, CDR2 YFSETQ. The CDR3 reads CASSLDGQVGPLHF. The CDR3 DNA is TGCGCCAGCAGCTTGGATGGACAGGTAGGACCCCTCCACTTT.